This T cell receptor beta chain comes out of a study of shared clonotypes between healthy human individuals. Memory CD4+ cells were the fraction left after CD45RA+ naive selection. Whole-study findings and limits: Blood was the sole source, and tissue repertoires probably differ. Clonotype sharing across several donors was observed for 4% to 6.5% of naive CD4 clonotypes.

Only in-frame clones appear in the TCRdb table, and some are missing; sequencing was by immunoSEQ multiplex PCR. The table lists 950,000 to 1,300,000 clones, under 80% of them singletons. Germline-derived CDR1 and CDR2 are SGHNT and YYREEE (reference sequence). V lost 4 bases, J lost 4 bases, and 8 bases lay in between. The CDR3 runs 13 residues. As for this clone: Antigen unknown.

V usage is TRBV5-4 and J usage is TRBJ1-4; perhaps TRBD1 as D (6 bases). The sequence was collected from a man younger than 30 in good health. Sequences were obtained from memory CD4+ T cells sorted from blood. The subset here: CD45RA-negative fraction. The CDR3: CASSGGRNEKLFF. CDR3 sequence (DNA): TGTGCCAGCAGCGGGGGGCGTAATGAAAAACTGTTTTTT.